The 3 T cell receptor beta chains given below trace back to one sample, sequenced in a study of cytomegalovirus exposure and HLA in healthy donors. PCR was performed using 60 Vbeta and 13 Jbeta primers. Using immunoSEQ multiplex PCR, the repertoire was profiled, and TCRdb retains in-frame clones only, with some absent. In the table there are 80,000 to 95,000 clones, about two thirds of which are singletons. The sample comprised PBMCs. These receptors came from a woman in her forties or fifties in good health and CMV-seropositive.

This chain uses TRBV19 with TRBJ1-3, with D tentatively TRBD1 (5 bases). CDR1 and CDR2 (germline): LNHDA, SQIVND (reference sequence). The CDR3 is made up of 15 amino acids. Trimming took 4 bases from V and 2 from J, leaving 12 bases between them. For the CDR3, the DNA is TGTGCCAGTAGTACAGGGAGGTCGGCTGGAAACACCATATATTTT. This codes for CASSTGRSAGNTIYF.

J is TRBJ1-2 and V is TRBV4-1; tentative D call: TRBD1 (5 bases). CDR1 is MGHRA, CDR2 YSYEKL, per germline. V was shortened by 5 bases and J by 0 bases, with 16 bases between the two germline ends. CDR3 size: 16 residues. The chain's CDR3 is CASSFRDVVANYGYTF. The CDR3 region has the DNA TGCGCCAGCAGCTTCAGGGATGTGGTTGCTAACTATGGCTACACCTTC.

The chain couples TRBV9 to TRBJ2-2; 10 nucleotides align to TRBD1. CDR1 SGDLS and CDR2 YYNGEE come from the germline V gene. V lost 3 bases to trimming and J lost 1 base; unmatched junction nucleotides: 6. This CDR3 contains 17 residues. CDR3 DNA sequence: TGTGCCAGCAGCGCCCGGGACAGGGGTATGAACACCGGGGAGCTGTTTTTT. This encodes CASSARDRGMNTGELFF.